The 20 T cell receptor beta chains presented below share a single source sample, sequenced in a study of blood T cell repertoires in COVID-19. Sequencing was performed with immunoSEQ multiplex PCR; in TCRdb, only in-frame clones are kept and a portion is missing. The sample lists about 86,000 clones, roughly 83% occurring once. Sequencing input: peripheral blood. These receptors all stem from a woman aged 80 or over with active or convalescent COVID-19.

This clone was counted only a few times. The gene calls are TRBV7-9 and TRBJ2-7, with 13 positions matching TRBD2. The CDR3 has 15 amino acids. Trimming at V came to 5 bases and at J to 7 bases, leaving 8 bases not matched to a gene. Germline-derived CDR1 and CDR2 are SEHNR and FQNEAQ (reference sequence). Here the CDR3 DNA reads TGTGCCAGCAGCCCGAGGACTAGCGGGAGCTCTGAGCAGTACTTC. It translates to CASSPRTSGSSEQYF.

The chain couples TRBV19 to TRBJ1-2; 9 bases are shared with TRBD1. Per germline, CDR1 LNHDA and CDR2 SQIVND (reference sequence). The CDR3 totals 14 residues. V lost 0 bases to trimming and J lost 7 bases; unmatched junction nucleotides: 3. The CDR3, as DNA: TGTGCCAGTAGTATAGAAAACAGGGGGCCTGGCTACACCTTC. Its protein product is CASSIENRGPGYTF.

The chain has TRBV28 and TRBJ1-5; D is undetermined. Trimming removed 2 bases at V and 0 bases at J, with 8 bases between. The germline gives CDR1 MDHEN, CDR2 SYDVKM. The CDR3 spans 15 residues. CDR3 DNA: TGTGCCAGCAGTTTAGGGCAGGTTAGCAATCAGCCCCAGCATTTT. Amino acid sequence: CASSLGQVSNQPQHF.

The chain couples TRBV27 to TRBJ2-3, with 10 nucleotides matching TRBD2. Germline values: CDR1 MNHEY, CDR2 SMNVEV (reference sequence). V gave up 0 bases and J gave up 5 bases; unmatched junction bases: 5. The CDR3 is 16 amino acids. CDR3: CASSLSTSGLGDTQYF. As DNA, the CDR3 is TGTGCCAGCAGTTTATCGACTAGCGGGCTTGGAGATACGCAGTATTTT.

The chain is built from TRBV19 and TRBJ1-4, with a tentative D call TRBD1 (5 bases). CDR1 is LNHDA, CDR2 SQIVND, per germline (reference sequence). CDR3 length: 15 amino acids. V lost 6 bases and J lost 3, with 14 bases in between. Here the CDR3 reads CASSSSGWPNEKLFF. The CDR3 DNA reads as TGTGCCAGTAGCTCATCAGGGTGGCCTAATGAAAAACTGTTTTTT.

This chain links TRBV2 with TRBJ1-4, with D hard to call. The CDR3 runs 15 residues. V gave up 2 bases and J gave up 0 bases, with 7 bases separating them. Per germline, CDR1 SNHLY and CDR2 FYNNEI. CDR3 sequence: CASSELAATNEKLFF. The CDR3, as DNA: TGTGCCAGCAGTGAACTGGCAGCAACTAATGAAAAACTGTTTTTT.

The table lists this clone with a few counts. The CDR3 protein is CASGLRTDFYEQYF. DNA of the CDR3: TGTGCCAGCGGACTAAGGACCGACTTCTACGAGCAGTACTTC. The V call is TRBV6-5, the J call TRBJ2-7, with D tentatively TRBD2 (6 bases). The ends were cut back, 8 bases at V and 3 bases at J, with 17 bases in the middle. The germline gives CDR1 MNHEY, CDR2 SVGAGI. The CDR3 loop spans 14 amino acids.

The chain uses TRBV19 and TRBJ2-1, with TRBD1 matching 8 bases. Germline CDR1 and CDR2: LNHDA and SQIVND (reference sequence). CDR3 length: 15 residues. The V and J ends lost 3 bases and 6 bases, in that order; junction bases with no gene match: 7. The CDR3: CASSMPGGRVNEQFF. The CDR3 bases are TGTGCCAGTAGTATGCCAGGGGGCAGGGTCAATGAGCAGTTCTTC.

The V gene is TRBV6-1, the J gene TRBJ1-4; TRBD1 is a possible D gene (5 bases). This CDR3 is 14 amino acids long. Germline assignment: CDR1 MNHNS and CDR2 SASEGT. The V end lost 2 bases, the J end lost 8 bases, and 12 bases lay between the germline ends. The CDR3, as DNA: TGTGCCAGCAGTGAACTAGGGGTTTGGGAAAAACTGTTTTTT. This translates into CASSELGVWEKLFF.

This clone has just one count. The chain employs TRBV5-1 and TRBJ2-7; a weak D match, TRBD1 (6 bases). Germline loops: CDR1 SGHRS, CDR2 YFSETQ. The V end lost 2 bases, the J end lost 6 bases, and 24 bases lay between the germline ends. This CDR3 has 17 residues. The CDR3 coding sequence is TGCGCCAGCAGCTTAGAGGCCTTCCTCCAGGGGACGGGCGAGCAGTACTTC. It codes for CASSLEAFLQGTGEQYF.

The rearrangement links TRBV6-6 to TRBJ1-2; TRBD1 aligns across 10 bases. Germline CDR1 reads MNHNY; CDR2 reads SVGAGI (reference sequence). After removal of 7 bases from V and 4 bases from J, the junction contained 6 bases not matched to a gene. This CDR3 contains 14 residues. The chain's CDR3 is CASNGQGDFYGYTF. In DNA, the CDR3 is TGTGCCAGCAACGGACAGGGGGACTTCTATGGCTACACCTTC.

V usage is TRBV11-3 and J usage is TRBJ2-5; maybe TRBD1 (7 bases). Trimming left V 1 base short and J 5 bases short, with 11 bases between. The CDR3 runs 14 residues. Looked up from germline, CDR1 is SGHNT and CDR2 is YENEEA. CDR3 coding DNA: TGTGCCAGCAGCTTAGTTTCAGGGGGGGAGACCCAGTACTTC. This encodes CASSLVSGGETQYF.

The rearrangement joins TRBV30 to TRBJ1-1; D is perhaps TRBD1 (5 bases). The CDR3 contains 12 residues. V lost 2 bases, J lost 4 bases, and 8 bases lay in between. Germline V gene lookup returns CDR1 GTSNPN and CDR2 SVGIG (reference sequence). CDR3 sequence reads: CAWSRGVTEAFF. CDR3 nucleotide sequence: TGTGCCTGGAGTCGGGGGGTCACTGAAGCTTTCTTT.

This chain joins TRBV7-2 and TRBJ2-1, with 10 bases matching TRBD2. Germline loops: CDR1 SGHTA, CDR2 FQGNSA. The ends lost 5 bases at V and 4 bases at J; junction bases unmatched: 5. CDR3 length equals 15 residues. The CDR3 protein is CASSVIAGGYNEQFF. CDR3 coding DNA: TGTGCCAGCAGCGTAATAGCGGGGGGTTACAATGAGCAGTTCTTC.

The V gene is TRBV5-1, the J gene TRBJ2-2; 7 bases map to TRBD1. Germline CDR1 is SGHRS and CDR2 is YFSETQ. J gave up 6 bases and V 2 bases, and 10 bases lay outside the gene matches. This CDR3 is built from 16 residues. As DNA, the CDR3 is TGCGCCAGCAGCTTCCTTCCGGGACAGAGAGCCGGGGAGCTGTTTTTT. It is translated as CASSFLPGQRAGELFF.

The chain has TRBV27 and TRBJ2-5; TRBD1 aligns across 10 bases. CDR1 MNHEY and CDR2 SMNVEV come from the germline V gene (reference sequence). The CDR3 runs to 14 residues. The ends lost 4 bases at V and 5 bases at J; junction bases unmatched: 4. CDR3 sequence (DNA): TGTGCCAGCAGTTCGACAGGGGGCCCGGAGACCCAGTACTTC. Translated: CASSSTGGPETQYF.

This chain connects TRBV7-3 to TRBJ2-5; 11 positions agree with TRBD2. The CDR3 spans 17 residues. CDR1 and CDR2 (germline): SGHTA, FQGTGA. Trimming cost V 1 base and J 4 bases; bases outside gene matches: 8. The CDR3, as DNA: TGTGCCAGCAGCTTAATAGCGGGAGGGCCTAAGTCAGAGACCCAGTACTTC. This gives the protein CASSLIAGGPKSETQYF.

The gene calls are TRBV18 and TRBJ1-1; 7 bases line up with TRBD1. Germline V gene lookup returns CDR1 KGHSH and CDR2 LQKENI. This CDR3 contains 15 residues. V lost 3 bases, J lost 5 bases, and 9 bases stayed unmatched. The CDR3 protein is CASSPATTGRTEAFF. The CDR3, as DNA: TGTGCCAGCTCACCGGCAACGACAGGGAGGACTGAAGCTTTCTTT.

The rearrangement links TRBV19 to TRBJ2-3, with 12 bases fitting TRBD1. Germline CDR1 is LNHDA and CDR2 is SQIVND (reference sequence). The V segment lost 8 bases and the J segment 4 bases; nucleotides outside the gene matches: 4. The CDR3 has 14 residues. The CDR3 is CASWDRGRADTQYF. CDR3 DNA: TGTGCCAGTTGGGACAGGGGGCGTGCAGATACGCAGTATTTT.

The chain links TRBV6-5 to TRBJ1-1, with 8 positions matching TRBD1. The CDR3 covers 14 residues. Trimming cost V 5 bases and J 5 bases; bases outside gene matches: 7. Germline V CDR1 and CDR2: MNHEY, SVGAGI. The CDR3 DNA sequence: TGTGCCAGCAGTCCCCGGACAGGGATGACTGAAGCTTTCTTT. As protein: CASSPRTGMTEAFF.